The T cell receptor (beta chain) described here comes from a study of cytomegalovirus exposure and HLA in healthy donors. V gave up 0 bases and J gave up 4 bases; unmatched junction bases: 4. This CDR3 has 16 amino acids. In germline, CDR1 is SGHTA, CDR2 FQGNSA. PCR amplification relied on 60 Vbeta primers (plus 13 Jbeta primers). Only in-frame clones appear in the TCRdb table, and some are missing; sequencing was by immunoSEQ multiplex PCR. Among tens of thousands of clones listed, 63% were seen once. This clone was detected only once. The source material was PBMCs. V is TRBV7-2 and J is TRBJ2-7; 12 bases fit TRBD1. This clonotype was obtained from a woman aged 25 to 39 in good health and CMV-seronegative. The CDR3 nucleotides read TGTGCCAGCAGCTTAGCCGGGACAGGGGGCTGGTACGAGCAGTACTTC. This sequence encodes CASSLAGTGGWYEQYF.